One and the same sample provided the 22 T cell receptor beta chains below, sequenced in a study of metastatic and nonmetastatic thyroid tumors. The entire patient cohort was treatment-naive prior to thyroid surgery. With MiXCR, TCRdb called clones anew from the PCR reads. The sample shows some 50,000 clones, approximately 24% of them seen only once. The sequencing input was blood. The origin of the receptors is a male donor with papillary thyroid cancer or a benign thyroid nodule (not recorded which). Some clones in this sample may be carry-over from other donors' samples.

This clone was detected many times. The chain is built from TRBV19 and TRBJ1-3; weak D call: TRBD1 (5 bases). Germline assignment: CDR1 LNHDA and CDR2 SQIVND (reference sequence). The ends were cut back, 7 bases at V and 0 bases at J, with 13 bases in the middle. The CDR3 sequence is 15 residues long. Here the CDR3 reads CASTPGAFSGNTIYF. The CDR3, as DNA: TGTGCCAGTACCCCCGGGGCTTTCTCTGGAAACACCATATATTTT. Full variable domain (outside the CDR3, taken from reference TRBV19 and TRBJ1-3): DGGITQSPKYLFRKEGQNVTLSCEQNLNHDAMYWYRQDPGQGLRLIYYSQIVNDFQKGDIAEGYSVSREKKESFPLTVTSAQKNPTAFYLCASTPGAFSGNTIYFGEGSWLTVV.

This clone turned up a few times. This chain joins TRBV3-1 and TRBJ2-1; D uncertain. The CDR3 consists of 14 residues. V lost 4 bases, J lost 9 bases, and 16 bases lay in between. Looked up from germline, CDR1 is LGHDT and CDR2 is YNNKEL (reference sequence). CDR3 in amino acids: CASSPSVASLEQFF. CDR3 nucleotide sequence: TGTGCCAGCAGCCCGAGCGTGGCGTCTCTTGAGCAGTTCTTC.

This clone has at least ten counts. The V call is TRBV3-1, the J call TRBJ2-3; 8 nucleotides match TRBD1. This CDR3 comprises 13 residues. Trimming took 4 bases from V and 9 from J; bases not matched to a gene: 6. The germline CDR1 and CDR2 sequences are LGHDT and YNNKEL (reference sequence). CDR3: CASSRKGQGTQYF. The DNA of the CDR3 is TGTGCCAGCAGCCGTAAAGGACAGGGAACGCAGTATTTT.

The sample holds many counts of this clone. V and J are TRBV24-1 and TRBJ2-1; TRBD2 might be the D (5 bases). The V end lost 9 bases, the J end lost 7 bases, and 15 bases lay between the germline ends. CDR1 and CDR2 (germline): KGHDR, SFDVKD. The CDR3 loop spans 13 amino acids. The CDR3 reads CATGELVGNEQFF. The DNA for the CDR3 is TGTGCCACCGGAGAACTAGTGGGAAATGAGCAGTTCTTC.

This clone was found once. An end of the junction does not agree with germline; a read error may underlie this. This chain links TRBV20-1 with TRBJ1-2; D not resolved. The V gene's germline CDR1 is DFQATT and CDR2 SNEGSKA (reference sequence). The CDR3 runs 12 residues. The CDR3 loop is CSVNQENYGYTF. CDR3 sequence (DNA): TGCAGTGTAAACCAGGAAAACTATGGCTACACCTTT.

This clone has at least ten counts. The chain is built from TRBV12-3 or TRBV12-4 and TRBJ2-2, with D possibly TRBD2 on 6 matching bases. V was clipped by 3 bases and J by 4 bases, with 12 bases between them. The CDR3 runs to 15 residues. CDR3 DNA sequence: TGTGCCAGCAGTTTGGGCGGGGTTTCCACCGGGGAGCTGTTTTTT. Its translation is CASSLGGVSTGELFF.

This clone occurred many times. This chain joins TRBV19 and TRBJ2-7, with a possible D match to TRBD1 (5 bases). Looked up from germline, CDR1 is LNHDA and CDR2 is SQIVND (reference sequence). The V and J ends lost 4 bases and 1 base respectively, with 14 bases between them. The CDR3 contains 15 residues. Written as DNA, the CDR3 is TGTGCCAGTAGTAGCAGGGAAGGATGGTCCTACGAGCAGTACTTC. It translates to CASSSREGWSYEQYF. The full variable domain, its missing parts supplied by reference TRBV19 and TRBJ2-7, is DGGITQSPKYLFRKEGQNVTLSCEQNLNHDAMYWYRQDPGQGLRLIYYSQIVNDFQKGDIAEGYSVSREKKESFPLTVTSAQKNPTAFYLCASSSREGWSYEQYFGPGTRLTVT.

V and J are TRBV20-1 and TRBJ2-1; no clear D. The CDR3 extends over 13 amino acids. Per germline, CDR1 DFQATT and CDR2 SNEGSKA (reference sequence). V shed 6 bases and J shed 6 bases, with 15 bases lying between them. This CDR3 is CSAGVVDVNEQFF. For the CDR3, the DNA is TGCAGTGCGGGCGTGGTGGACGTCAATGAGCAGTTCTTC.

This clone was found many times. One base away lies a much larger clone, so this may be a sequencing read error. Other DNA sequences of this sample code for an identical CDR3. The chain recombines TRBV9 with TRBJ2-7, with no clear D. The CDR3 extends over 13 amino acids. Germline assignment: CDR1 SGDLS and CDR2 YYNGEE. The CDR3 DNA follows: TGTGCCAGCAGTGTAGGCACCGCCTACGAGCAGTACTTC. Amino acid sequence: CASSVGTAYEQYF.

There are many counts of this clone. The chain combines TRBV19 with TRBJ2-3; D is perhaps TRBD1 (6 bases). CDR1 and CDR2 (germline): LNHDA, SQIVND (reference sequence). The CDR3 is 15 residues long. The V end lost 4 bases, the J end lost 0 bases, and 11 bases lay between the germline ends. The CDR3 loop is CASSRVGGSTDTQYF. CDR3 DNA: TGTGCCAGTAGTAGAGTAGGGGGAAGCACAGATACGCAGTATTTT.

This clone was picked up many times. The CDR3 nucleotides read TGCAGTGCGAGGACAGGGTCAGAGACCCAGTACTTC. The encoded protein is CSARTGSETQYF. V is TRBV20-1 and J is TRBJ2-5, with 8 bases lining up with TRBD1. Germline-derived CDR1 and CDR2 are DFQATT and SNEGSKA (reference sequence). The trim removed 6 bases at V and 4 bases at J, leaving 4 bases unmatched. The CDR3 contains 12 residues.

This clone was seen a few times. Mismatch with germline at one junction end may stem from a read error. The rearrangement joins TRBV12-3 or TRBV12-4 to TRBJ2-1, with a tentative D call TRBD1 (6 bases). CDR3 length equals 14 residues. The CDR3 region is CASIFRTAYNDQFF. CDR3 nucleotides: TGTGCCAGCATTTTCCGGACAGCCTACAATGATCAGTTCTTC.

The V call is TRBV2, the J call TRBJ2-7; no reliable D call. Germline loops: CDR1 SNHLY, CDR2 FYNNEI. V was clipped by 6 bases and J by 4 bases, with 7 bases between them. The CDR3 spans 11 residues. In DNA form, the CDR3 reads TGTGCCAGCAGGATGGGTTACGAGCAGTACTTC. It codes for CASRMGYEQYF.

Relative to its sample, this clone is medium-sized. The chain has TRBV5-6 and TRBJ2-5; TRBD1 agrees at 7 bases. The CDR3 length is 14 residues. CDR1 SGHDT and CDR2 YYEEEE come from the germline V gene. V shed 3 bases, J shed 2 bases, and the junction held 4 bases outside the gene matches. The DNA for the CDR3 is TGTGCCAGCAGCTGGGACAGTAAACAAGAGACCCAGTACTTC. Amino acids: CASSWDSKQETQYF.

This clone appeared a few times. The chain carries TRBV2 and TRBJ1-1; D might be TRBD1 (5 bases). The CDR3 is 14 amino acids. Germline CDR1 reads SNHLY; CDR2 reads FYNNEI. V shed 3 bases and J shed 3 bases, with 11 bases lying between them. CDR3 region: CASSEGGADTEAFF. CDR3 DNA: TGTGCCAGCAGTGAGGGGGGAGCGGACACTGAAGCTTTCTTT.

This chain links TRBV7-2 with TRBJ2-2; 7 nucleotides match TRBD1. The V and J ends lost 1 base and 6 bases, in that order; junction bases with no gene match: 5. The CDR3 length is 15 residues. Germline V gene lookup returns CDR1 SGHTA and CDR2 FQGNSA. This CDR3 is CASSLGGGASGELFF. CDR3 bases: TGTGCCAGCAGCTTAGGAGGGGGCGCATCCGGGGAGCTGTTTTTT. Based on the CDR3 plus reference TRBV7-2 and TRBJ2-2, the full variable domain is GAGVSQSPSNKVTEKGKDVELRCDPISGHTALYWYRQSLGQGLEFLIYFQGNSAPDKSGLPSDRFSAERTGGSVSTLTIQRTQQEDSAVYLCASSLGGGASGELFFGEGSRLTVL.

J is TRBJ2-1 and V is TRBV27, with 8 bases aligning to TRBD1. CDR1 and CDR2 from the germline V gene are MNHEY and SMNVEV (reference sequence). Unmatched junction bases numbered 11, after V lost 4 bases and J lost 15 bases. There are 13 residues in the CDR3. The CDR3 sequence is CASSSGTGPAAFF. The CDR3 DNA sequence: TGTGCCAGCAGTTCAGGGACAGGCCCGGCCGCGTTCTTC.

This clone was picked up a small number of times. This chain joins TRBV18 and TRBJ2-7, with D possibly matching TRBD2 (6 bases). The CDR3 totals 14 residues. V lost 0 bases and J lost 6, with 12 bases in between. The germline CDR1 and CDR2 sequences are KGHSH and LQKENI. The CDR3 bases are TGTGCCAGCTCACCACCTTCTGGGGGGAGCGAGCAGTACTTC. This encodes CASSPPSGGSEQYF.

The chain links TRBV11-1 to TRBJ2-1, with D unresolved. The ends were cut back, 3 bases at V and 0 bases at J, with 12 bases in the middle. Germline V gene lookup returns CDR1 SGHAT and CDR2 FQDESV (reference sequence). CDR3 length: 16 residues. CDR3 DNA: TGTGCCAGCAGCTTTCGATCGGGCGTCTCCTACAATGAGCAGTTCTTC. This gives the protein CASSFRSGVSYNEQFF.

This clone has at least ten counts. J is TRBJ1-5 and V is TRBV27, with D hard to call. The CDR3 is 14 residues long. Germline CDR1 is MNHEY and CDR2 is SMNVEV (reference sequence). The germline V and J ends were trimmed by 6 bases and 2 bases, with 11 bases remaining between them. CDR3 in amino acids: CASSLLGGNQPQHF. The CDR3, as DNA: TGTGCCAGCAGCCTCCTGGGTGGCAATCAGCCCCAGCATTTT.

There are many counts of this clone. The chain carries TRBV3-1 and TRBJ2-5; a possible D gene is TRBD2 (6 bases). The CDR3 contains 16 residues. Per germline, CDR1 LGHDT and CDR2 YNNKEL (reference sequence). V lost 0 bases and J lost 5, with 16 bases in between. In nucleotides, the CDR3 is TGTGCCAGCAGCCAAGATGTAGCGGTACCAGGGGAGACCCAGTACTTC. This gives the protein CASSQDVAVPGETQYF.

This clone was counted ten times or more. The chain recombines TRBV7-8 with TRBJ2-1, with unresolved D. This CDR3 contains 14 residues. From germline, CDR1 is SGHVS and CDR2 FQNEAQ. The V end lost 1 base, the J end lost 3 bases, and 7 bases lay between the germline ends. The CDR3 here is CASSLDGVYNEQFF. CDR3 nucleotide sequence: TGTGCCAGCAGCTTAGACGGAGTCTACAATGAGCAGTTCTTC.